The 15 T cell receptor beta chains below were found in one sample sequenced in a study of T cell responses to AZD1222 COVID-19 vaccine. The table came from immunoSEQ multiplex PCR; TCRdb's copy has only in-frame clones and leaves some out. This table has fewer than 200,000 clones, around 89% appearing once. The specimen was peripheral blood, collected 28 days after the second dose of the MenACWY control vaccine. The receptors here all came from an adult who received the MenACWY meningococcal vaccine as a control.

This chain uses TRBV6-2 or TRBV6-3 with TRBJ1-2, with D unclear. CDR1 is MNHEY and CDR2 is SVGEGT in the germline V gene. V gave up 2 bases and J gave up 4 bases, with 11 bases separating them. This CDR3 is built from 14 residues. CDR3 loop: CASSYVDKPYGYTF. For the CDR3, the DNA is TGTGCCAGCAGTTACGTGGATAAGCCCTATGGCTACACCTTC.

This clone was counted only a few times. The chain joins TRBV19 to TRBJ2-7; D unclear. The germline gives CDR1 LNHDA, CDR2 SQIVND (reference sequence). The CDR3 extends over 13 amino acids. The ends were cut back, 6 bases at V and 2 bases at J, with 11 bases in the middle. CDR3 region: CASSPAVAYEQYF. CDR3 nucleotide sequence: TGTGCCAGTAGCCCTGCGGTCGCCTACGAGCAGTACTTC.

This clone came up once. This chain links TRBV9 with TRBJ1-4, with 7 bases that match TRBD1. The CDR3 is made up of 15 amino acids. The J segment lost 0 bases and the V segment lost 3 bases, leaving 2 bases of the junction unmatched. Germline CDR1 reads SGDLS; CDR2 reads YYNGEE. The CDR3 region is CASSETGATNEKLFF. The CDR3 coding sequence is TGTGCCAGCAGCGAAACAGGGGCAACTAATGAAAAACTGTTTTTT. The full variable domain, its missing parts supplied by reference TRBV9 and TRBJ1-4, is DSGVTQTPKHLITATGQRVTLRCSPRSGDLSVYWYQQSLDQGLQFLIQYYNGEERAKGNILERFSAQQFPDLHSELNLSSLELGDSALYFCASSETGATNEKLFFGSGTQLSVL.

This chain connects TRBV28 to TRBJ1-2; 7 bases map to TRBD1. The V and J ends lost 5 bases and 2 bases, in that order; junction bases with no gene match: 5. Germline-derived CDR1 and CDR2 are MDHEN and SYDVKM. The CDR3 consists of 14 residues. CDR3 DNA: TGTGCCAGCAGTCCATCGGACAGGAACTATGGCTACACCTTC. The encoded protein is CASSPSDRNYGYTF.

The V gene is TRBV19, the J gene TRBJ2-7, with 9 nucleotides matching TRBD1. The CDR3 length is 15 residues. After removal of 3 bases from V and 6 bases from J, the junction contained 9 bases not matched to a gene. The germline V gene has CDR1 LNHDA and CDR2 SQIVND (reference sequence). As DNA, the CDR3 is TGTGCCAGTAGTATTGGGGGGACAGGGTACGTCGAGCAGTACTTC. It is translated as CASSIGGTGYVEQYF. The whole variable domain, filled in from reference TRBV19 and TRBJ2-7, reads DGGITQSPKYLFRKEGQNVTLSCEQNLNHDAMYWYRQDPGQGLRLIYYSQIVNDFQKGDIAEGYSVSREKKESFPLTVTSAQKNPTAFYLCASSIGGTGYVEQYFGPGTRLTVT.

The J gene is TRBJ2-1, the V gene TRBV18; 9 nucleotides match TRBD1. The CDR3 has 14 amino acids. Losses at the gene ends were 2 bases for V and 7 bases for J; bases not matched to a gene: 3. Germline V CDR1 and CDR2: KGHSH, LQKENI. The CDR3 region has the DNA TGTGCCAGCTCACCAGGACAGGGGACGAATGAGCAGTTCTTC. As protein: CASSPGQGTNEQFF.

The chain couples TRBV7-7 to TRBJ1-3, with D possibly TRBD1 on 5 matching bases. This CDR3 comprises 17 residues. Germline V gene lookup returns CDR1 SSHAT and CDR2 FNYEAQ (reference sequence). V shed 2 bases and J shed 2 bases, with 16 bases lying between them. As DNA, the CDR3 is TGTGCCAGCAGCTTACACCCCGGGACGGGCACTGGAAACACCATATATTTT. Amino acids: CASSLHPGTGTGNTIYF.

The V gene is TRBV19, the J gene TRBJ1-5, with D perhaps TRBD1 (5 bases). The length of the CDR3 is 13 residues. Trimming left V 5 bases short and J 7 bases short, with 12 bases between. Germline V gene data show CDR1 as LNHDA and CDR2 as SQIVND (reference sequence). This CDR3 reads CASSLAGNQPQHF. The CDR3 DNA sequence: TGTGCCAGTAGTTTGGCAGGGAACCAGCCCCAGCATTTT.

The chain links TRBV6-6 to TRBJ2-7; a weak D match, TRBD1 (6 bases). The CDR3 runs to 15 residues. Trimming removed 0 bases at V and 2 bases at J, with 11 bases between. Looked up from germline, CDR1 is MNHNY and CDR2 is SVGAGI (reference sequence). The CDR3 DNA sequence: TGTGCCAGCAGTTACTCGACAGGTTCCCCCTACGAGCAGTACTTC. Protein product: CASSYSTGSPYEQYF.

This chain joins TRBV24-1 and TRBJ1-2; unclear D gene. Germline assignment: CDR1 KGHDR and CDR2 SFDVKD. The CDR3 has 14 amino acids. The V and J ends lost 6 bases and 6 bases respectively, with 16 bases between them. The CDR3 coding sequence is TGTGCCACCAGTTTAAGCGGCAGTGAGGATGGCTACACCTTC. Its translation: CATSLSGSEDGYTF.

The chain links TRBV7-6 to TRBJ2-7; a weak D match, TRBD1 (6 bases). V shed 4 bases and J shed 2 bases, with 18 bases lying between them. The CDR3 has 16 amino acids. CDR1 is SGHVS and CDR2 is FNYEAQ in the germline V gene. This chain's CDR3 is CASSYIQGKNPYEQYF. The CDR3 coding sequence is TGTGCCAGCAGCTATATACAGGGTAAAAACCCCTACGAGCAGTACTTC.

The chain recombines TRBV5-5 with TRBJ1-6; TRBD1 is a possible D gene (5 bases). The CDR3 length is 15 residues. CDR1 is SGHKS and CDR2 is YYEKEE in the germline V gene (reference sequence). The ends were cut back, 4 bases at V and 14 bases at J, with 22 bases in the middle. The CDR3 is CASSRRGDLLPTLHF. In DNA form, the CDR3 reads TGTGCCAGCAGCCGCCGCGGGGACCTTCTACCTACCCTCCACTTT. Full variable domain (outside the CDR3, taken from reference TRBV5-5 and TRBJ1-6): DAGVTQSPTHLIKTRGQQVTLRCSPISGHKSVSWYQQVLGQGPQFIFQYYEKEERGRGNFPDRFSARQFPNYSSELNVNALLLGDSALYLCASSRRGDLLPTLHFGNGTRLTVT.

V and J are TRBV30 and TRBJ1-3, with TRBD1 identical over 11 bases. CDR1 and CDR2 from the germline V gene are GTSNPN and SVGIG (reference sequence). The V and J ends lost 2 bases and 4 bases, in that order; junction bases with no gene match: 13. The CDR3 is 18 residues long. CDR3 loop: CAWSFLPPGTGGGNTIYF. DNA for the CDR3: TGTGCCTGGAGTTTTCTCCCACCCGGGACAGGGGGAGGAAACACCATATATTTT.

The rearrangement links TRBV15 to TRBJ1-2, with a possible D match to TRBD1 (6 bases). The germline V gene has CDR1 LNHNV and CDR2 YYDKDF (reference sequence). Trimming took 7 bases from V and 4 from J, leaving 19 bases between them. This CDR3 is built from 15 residues. The CDR3 DNA reads as TGTGCCACCACCGATAGGGGGAATTCAATCTATGGCTACACCTTC. This sequence encodes CATTDRGNSIYGYTF.

The rearrangement uses TRBV7-9 and TRBJ2-5; 10 bases agree with TRBD1. This CDR3 is 15 amino acids long. Germline values: CDR1 SEHNR, CDR2 FQNEAQ (reference sequence). The V segment lost 5 bases and the J segment 1 base; nucleotides outside the gene matches: 4. CDR3 nucleotides: TGTGCCAGCAGCCTCCGGACAGGGGGCCAAGAGACCCAGTACTTC. It specifies CASSLRTGGQETQYF.